Each of the 30 T cell receptor beta chains below was sequenced from the same sample in a study of blood T cell repertoires in COVID-19. Repertoires were generated with immunoSEQ multiplex PCR, while TCRdb's copy carries only in-frame clones and drops some. This sample carries approximately 330,000 clones, 80% to 90% of them seen once, and the ten largest clones take about 4.2%. The specimen was PBMCs or T cells enriched from blood (not recorded which). Receptors originate from a woman aged 40 to 55 with acute COVID-19.

This chain links TRBV27 with TRBJ1-6; TRBD1 matches at 12 bases. In germline, CDR1 is MNHEY, CDR2 SMNVEV (reference sequence). The CDR3 has 17 amino acids. V gave up 8 bases and J gave up 10 bases; unmatched junction bases: 15. CDR3 DNA: TGTGCCAGCTGCTCCCCCGGGACAGGGGGCGCACAGTCACCCCTCCACTTT. Protein product: CASCSPGTGGAQSPLHF.

This chain connects TRBV7-3 to TRBJ2-1; D uncertain. The CDR3 extends over 15 amino acids. Germline CDR1 and CDR2: SGHTA and FQGTGA. Trimming left V 5 bases short and J 0 bases short, with 11 bases between. The CDR3: CASSPRVSSYNEQFF. CDR3 nucleotide sequence: TGTGCCAGCAGCCCCCGGGTAAGCTCCTACAATGAGCAGTTCTTC.

The genes are TRBV19 and TRBJ2-1; TRBD2 might be the D (6 bases). Germline V gene data show CDR1 as LNHDA and CDR2 as SQIVND (reference sequence). The CDR3 extends over 15 amino acids. V lost 3 bases and J lost 3, with 12 bases in between. In nucleotides, the CDR3 is TGTGCCAGTAGTATGGAGGGTACGTTCTACAATGAGCAGTTCTTC. It codes for CASSMEGTFYNEQFF.

This chain joins TRBV7-3 and TRBJ2-3, with D perhaps matching TRBD1 (5 bases). CDR1 is SGHTA and CDR2 is FQGTGA in the germline V gene. Trimming took off 8 bases at V and 0 bases at J, with 9 bases between the two ends. CDR3 size: 13 residues. The chain's CDR3 is CASRHRSTDTQYF. In DNA, the CDR3 is TGTGCCAGCCGGCACAGGAGCACAGATACGCAGTATTTT.

This chain links TRBV6-2 or TRBV6-3 with TRBJ2-7; 9 bases are shared with TRBD1. After removal of 2 bases from V and 5 bases from J, the junction contained 7 bases not matched to a gene. This CDR3 contains 15 residues. Germline V CDR1 and CDR2: MNHEY, SVGEGT. The CDR3 sequence: CASSYPGQGFDEQYF. For the CDR3, the DNA is TGTGCCAGCAGTTACCCGGGACAGGGATTCGACGAGCAGTACTTC.

The chain couples TRBV15 to TRBJ2-3; a weak D match, TRBD2 (6 bases). This CDR3 has 17 residues. Germline CDR1 LNHNV, CDR2 YYDKDF (reference sequence). V lost 0 bases and J lost 3, with 16 bases in between. Here the CDR3 DNA reads TGTGCCACCAGCAGAGATCTTCTTGGCGGGGAGACAGATACGCAGTATTTT. It is translated as CATSRDLLGGETDTQYF.

The genes are TRBV6-4 and TRBJ2-1; D is undetermined. V lost 6 bases, J lost 4 bases, and 13 bases lay in between. The CDR3 consists of 14 residues. Germline V gene data show CDR1 as MRHNA and CDR2 as SNTAGT. The CDR3 sequence: CASRVEYSYNEQFF. CDR3 nucleotides: TGTGCCAGCAGGGTCGAATATAGTTACAATGAGCAGTTCTTC.

V and J are TRBV12-3 or TRBV12-4 and TRBJ2-7; D call uncertain. Trimming pared 6 bases from V and 7 bases from J, leaving 10 bases between. The CDR3 runs 11 residues. The CDR3 DNA follows: TGTGCCAGCAGGGGCTCTTGGGAGCAGTACTTC. Encoded protein: CASRGSWEQYF.

V and J are TRBV28 and TRBJ1-2, with no clear D. The CDR3 is 12 amino acids. V was pared by 2 bases and J by 2 bases, with 3 bases between. The germline CDR1 and CDR2 sequences are MDHEN and SYDVKM. The CDR3 region has the DNA TGTGCCAGCAGTTTACGGAACTATGGCTACACCTTC. Amino acids: CASSLRNYGYTF.

The V gene is TRBV7-9, the J gene TRBJ2-7; D possibly corresponds to TRBD1 (7 bases). Deletions cut 7 bases from V and 6 bases from J, with 19 bases between. In germline, CDR1 is SEHNR, CDR2 FQNEAQ (reference sequence). The CDR3 extends over 14 amino acids. This CDR3 is CASTPGGTASEQYF. In DNA form, the CDR3 reads TGTGCCAGCACCCCTGGAGGGACAGCGAGCGAGCAGTACTTC.

The genes are TRBV29-1 and TRBJ1-3; D is possibly TRBD1 (6 bases). Trimming removed 5 bases from V and 4 bases from J, with 12 bases in between. Germline V CDR1 and CDR2: SQVTM, ANQGSEA. This CDR3 spans 13 amino acids. The CDR3 is CSVQGWDGNTIYF. For the CDR3, the DNA is TGCAGCGTTCAGGGGTGGGACGGAAACACCATATATTTT.

The gene calls are TRBV19 and TRBJ1-6, with a possible D match to TRBD1 (6 bases). This CDR3 is built from 13 residues. Germline CDR1 is LNHDA and CDR2 is SQIVND (reference sequence). Trimming stripped 6 bases from V and 9 bases from J, with 12 bases between. The CDR3 here is CASRNRETSPLHF. CDR3 in DNA: TGTGCCAGTAGGAACAGGGAGACTTCACCCCTCCACTTT.

This clone showed up many times. The chain combines TRBV28 with TRBJ2-2; no reliable D call. Trimming left V 8 bases short and J 7 bases short, with 11 bases between. This CDR3 comprises 12 residues. Germline V gene sequence: CDR1 MDHEN, CDR2 SYDVKM. Written as DNA, the CDR3 is TGTGCCAGCTCCCCCCTTGTCGGGGAGCTGTTTTTT. As protein: CASSPLVGELFF.

The gene calls are TRBV18 and TRBJ2-3; 9 nucleotides match TRBD2. CDR3 length: 16 residues. J lost 4 bases, V lost 0 bases, and 5 bases had no gene match. The V gene's germline CDR1 is KGHSH and CDR2 LQKENI. CDR3 amino acids: CASSPPAGGPADTQYF. The DNA of the CDR3 is TGTGCCAGCTCACCACCCGCGGGAGGGCCTGCAGATACGCAGTATTTT.

The chain links TRBV18 to TRBJ1-6; D call uncertain. CDR1 is KGHSH and CDR2 is LQKENI in the germline V gene. The ends were cut back, 1 base at V and 7 bases at J, with 14 bases in the middle. The CDR3 spans 16 residues. The CDR3 sequence is CASSPQPPQANSPLHF. The CDR3 nucleotides read TGTGCCAGCTCACCACAACCCCCCCAGGCAAATTCACCCCTCCACTTT.

This chain connects TRBV28 to TRBJ1-6; D is uncertain. The V gene's germline CDR1 is MDHEN and CDR2 SYDVKM. Trimming stripped 4 bases from V and 12 bases from J, with 10 bases between. The CDR3 has 12 residues. The CDR3 is CASSSRRRPLHF. The CDR3 bases are TGTGCCAGCAGTTCCCGACGGAGACCCCTCCACTTT. The entire variable domain, with the rest obtained from reference TRBV28 and TRBJ1-6, is as follows: DVKVTQSSRYLVKRTGEKVFLECVQDMDHENMFWYRQDPGLGLRLIYFSYDVKMKEKGDIPEGYSVSREKKERFSLILESASTNQTSMYLCASSSRRRPLHFGNGTRLTVT.

This chain joins TRBV19 and TRBJ2-3; 7 positions agree with TRBD2. Germline lookup yields CDR1 LNHDA and CDR2 SQIVND (reference sequence). After removal of 3 bases from V and 9 bases from J, the junction contained 6 bases not matched to a gene. CDR3 length: 13 amino acids. CDR3 sequence (DNA): TGTGCCAGTAGTATCGAGCGGGATTTGACGCAGTATTTT. It yields the protein CASSIERDLTQYF.

The V call is TRBV5-8, the J call TRBJ2-7, with a possible D match to TRBD2 (5 bases). The V end was cut by 0 bases, the J end by 0 bases, with 7 bases between. Germline lookup yields CDR1 SGHTS and CDR2 YDEGEE. The CDR3 extends over 14 amino acids. This CDR3 is CASSLALASYEQYF. The CDR3 coding sequence is TGTGCCAGCAGCTTGGCTCTAGCCTCCTACGAGCAGTACTTC.

This clone rates as medium-sized (0.01 to 0.1%). The genes are TRBV19 and TRBJ1-2; a possible D gene is TRBD1 (5 bases). This CDR3 contains 11 residues. Per the germline V gene, CDR1 is LNHDA and CDR2 is SQIVND (reference sequence). V was clipped by 6 bases and J by 6 bases, with 8 bases between them. In DNA, the CDR3 is TGTGCCAGTAGCGAGACAGATGGCTACACCTTC. Protein sequence: CASSETDGYTF.

This chain connects TRBV28 to TRBJ1-2; D gene unclear. This CDR3 has 15 amino acids. The germline V and J ends were trimmed by 3 bases and 7 bases, with 18 bases remaining between them. CDR1 and CDR2 (germline): MDHEN, SYDVKM. The CDR3 nucleotides are TGTGCCAGCAGTTTCGGGAACCCGGGGTCTGGTGGCTACACCTTC. It codes for CASSFGNPGSGGYTF.

The chain uses TRBV19 and TRBJ2-5; D may be TRBD2 (5 bases). In germline, CDR1 is LNHDA, CDR2 SQIVND (reference sequence). This CDR3 contains 14 residues. V was pared by 6 bases and J by 5 bases, with 16 bases between. The chain's CDR3 is CASSQYGVWETQYF. CDR3 DNA sequence: TGTGCCAGTAGCCAATACGGGGTCTGGGAGACCCAGTACTTC.

The chain links TRBV18 to TRBJ2-7; 7 bases are shared with TRBD1. This CDR3 region has 13 residues. J lost 3 bases, V lost 6 bases, and 5 bases had no gene match. Germline values: CDR1 KGHSH, CDR2 LQKENI. In nucleotides, the CDR3 is TGTGCCAGCTCTTTGACAGGGAACTACGAGCAGTACTTC. Its protein is CASSLTGNYEQYF.

The chain links TRBV19 to TRBJ1-1; D remains ambiguous. Germline assignment: CDR1 LNHDA and CDR2 SQIVND (reference sequence). This CDR3 is 15 amino acids long. Deletions cut 3 bases from V and 11 bases from J, with 22 bases between. The CDR3 sequence: CASSIFSQQTLRAFF. The CDR3 nucleotides are TGTGCCAGTAGTATTTTTTCTCAGCAGACTCTGAGGGCTTTCTTT.

The V gene is TRBV23-1, the J gene TRBJ2-3, with TRBD1 matching 8 bases. TRBV23-1 is assigned to the ORF class and has an uncertain function. Trimming removed 4 bases from V and 1 base from J; junction bases left unmatched: 16. The CDR3 contains 19 residues. CDR3 sequence: CASSPADPRSGQGTDTQYF. DNA for the CDR3: TGCGCCAGCAGTCCAGCCGACCCACGCTCGGGACAGGGCACAGATACGCAGTATTTT.

The chain joins TRBV18 to TRBJ2-5, with 8 bases lining up with TRBD1. From germline, CDR1 is KGHSH and CDR2 LQKENI. The CDR3 runs 13 residues. J gave up 3 bases and V 5 bases, and 2 bases lay outside the gene matches. CDR3 amino acids: CASSTDREETQYF. The CDR3 nucleotides read TGTGCCAGCTCAACGGACAGGGAAGAGACCCAGTACTTC.

V gene TRBV25-1 combines with J gene TRBJ2-2; TRBD1 agrees at 9 bases. The CDR3 length is 17 residues. Trimming took 3 bases from V and 1 from J; bases not matched to a gene: 6. Germline V gene data show CDR1 as MGHDK and CDR2 as SYGVNS. In DNA, the CDR3 is TGTGCCAGCAGTGACCTCCGGACAGGGGAGAACACCGGGGAGCTGTTTTTT. Protein product: CASSDLRTGENTGELFF.

This chain joins TRBV6-5 and TRBJ2-2, with 7 bases fitting TRBD1. Germline V gene data show CDR1 as MNHEY and CDR2 as SVGAGI. CDR3 length equals 16 residues. V shed 0 bases and J 0 bases; nucleotides not matched to a gene: 1. The CDR3 nucleotides are TGTGCCAGCAGTTACTCTGGGACAGCGAACACCGGGGAGCTGTTTTTT. Amino acids: CASSYSGTANTGELFF.

The chain is built from TRBV7-3 and TRBJ1-1; TRBD1 matches 7 bases. Germline values: CDR1 SGHTA, CDR2 FQGTGA. The V segment lost 3 bases and the J segment 4 bases; nucleotides outside the gene matches: 8. CDR3 length equals 15 residues. CDR3 sequence (DNA): TGTGCCAGCAGCTTGGAAGGGGGCGATGGCACTGAAGCTTTCTTT. This sequence encodes CASSLEGGDGTEAFF.

The CDR3 sequence is CASSQGDGNTIYF. In DNA form, the CDR3 reads TGTGCCAGCAGCCAAGGAGATGGAAACACCATATATTTT. J is TRBJ1-3 and V is TRBV4-2; D gene uncertain. Looked up from germline, CDR1 is LGHNA and CDR2 is YNFKEQ. V was trimmed by 1 base and J by 3 bases, leaving 4 bases between them. This CDR3 comprises 13 residues.

This clone was picked up a small number of times. The CDR3 DNA sequence: TGTGCCAGCAGCCAACTCCCCCAAGAGACCCAGTACTTC. Translating gives CASSQLPQETQYF. V gene TRBV4-2 combines with J gene TRBJ2-5; no clear D. Germline V gives CDR1 LGHNA, CDR2 YNFKEQ. Trimming took 2 bases from V and 1 from J, leaving 5 bases between them. The CDR3 runs 13 residues.